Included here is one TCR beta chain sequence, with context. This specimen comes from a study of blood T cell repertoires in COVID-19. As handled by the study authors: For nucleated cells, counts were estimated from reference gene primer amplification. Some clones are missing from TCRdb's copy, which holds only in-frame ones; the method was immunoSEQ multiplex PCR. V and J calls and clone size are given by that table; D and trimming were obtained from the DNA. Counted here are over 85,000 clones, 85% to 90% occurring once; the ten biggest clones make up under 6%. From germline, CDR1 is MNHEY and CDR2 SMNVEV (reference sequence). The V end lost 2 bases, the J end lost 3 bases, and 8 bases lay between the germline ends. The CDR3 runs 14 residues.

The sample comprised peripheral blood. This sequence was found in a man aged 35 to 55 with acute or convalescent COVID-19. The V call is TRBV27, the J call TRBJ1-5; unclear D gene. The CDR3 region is CASSLGPHNQPQHF. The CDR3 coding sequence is TGTGCCAGCAGTTTAGGGCCACACAATCAGCCCCAGCATTTT.